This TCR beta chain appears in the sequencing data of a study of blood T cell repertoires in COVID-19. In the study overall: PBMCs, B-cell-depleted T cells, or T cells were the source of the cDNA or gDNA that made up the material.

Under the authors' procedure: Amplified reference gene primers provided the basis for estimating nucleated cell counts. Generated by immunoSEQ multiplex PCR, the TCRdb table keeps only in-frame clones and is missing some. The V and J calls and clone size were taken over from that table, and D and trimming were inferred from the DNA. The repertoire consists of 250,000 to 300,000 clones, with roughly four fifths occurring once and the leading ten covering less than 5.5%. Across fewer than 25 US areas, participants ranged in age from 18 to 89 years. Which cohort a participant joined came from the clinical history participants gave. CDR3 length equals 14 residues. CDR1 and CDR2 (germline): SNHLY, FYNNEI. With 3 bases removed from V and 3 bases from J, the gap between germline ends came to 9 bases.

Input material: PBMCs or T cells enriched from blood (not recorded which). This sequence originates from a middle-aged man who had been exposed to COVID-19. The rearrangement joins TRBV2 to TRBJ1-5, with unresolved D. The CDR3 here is CASSDNKPNQPQHF. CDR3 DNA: TGTGCCAGCAGTGATAACAAACCCAATCAGCCCCAGCATTTT.